Shown below are 32 T cell receptor beta chains from a single sample sequenced in a study of early T cells in non-severe SARS-CoV-2 infection. TCRdb reanalysed the 5' RACE reads using MiXCR and keeps one entry per CDR3 protein. The table records tens of thousands of distinct CDR3 sequences, 9.5% to 15% of them present only once. The material was whole blood, obtained at baseline. The receptor source for this set is an adult who was a healthcare worker with PCR-confirmed SARS-CoV-2 infection or an uninfected control (not recorded which).

The CDR3, as DNA: TGTGCCACCGAGGGAGGAATCAATCAGCCCCAGCATTTT. Residues: CATEGGINQPQHF. The chain employs TRBV24-1 and TRBJ1-5; D not certain. The CDR3 is 13 amino acids. Germline V CDR1 and CDR2: KGHDR, SFDVKD. The germline V and J ends were trimmed by 9 bases and 3 bases, with 11 bases remaining between them.

This rearrangement joins TRBV7-8 to TRBJ2-1; D gene uncertain. The CDR3 is 13 amino acids. V lost 8 bases, J lost 7 bases, and 15 bases lay in between. The germline V gene has CDR1 SGHVS and CDR2 FQNEAQ. The DNA for the CDR3 is TGTGCCAGCTCTGAGCAGACCAGGAATGAGCAGTTCTTC. This sequence encodes CASSEQTRNEQFF. The full variable domain, completed using reference TRBV7-8 and TRBJ2-1, is GAGVSQSPRYKVAKRGQDVALRCDPISGHVSLFWYQQALGQGPEFLTYFQNEAQLDKSGLPSDRFFAERPEGSVSTLKIQRTQQEDSAVYLCASSEQTRNEQFFGPGTRLTVL.

The V gene is TRBV4-1, the J gene TRBJ1-2, with 9 nucleotides matching TRBD1. The CDR3 length is 16 residues. Trimming cost V 1 base and J 0 bases; bases outside gene matches: 3. CDR1 is MGHRA, CDR2 YSYEKL, per germline. This CDR3 reads CASSQGGQGSNYGYTF. The CDR3 nucleotides read TGCGCCAGCAGCCAAGGAGGACAGGGGTCTAACTATGGCTACACCTTC.

This clonotype was seen a handful of times. In nucleotides, the CDR3 is TGTGCCAGCAGTGAGAGCGGGGGGGCAACCGAGCAGTACTTC. Its translation is CASSESGGATEQYF. V and J are TRBV2 and TRBJ2-7; 10 bases are shared with TRBD2. Germline CDR1 SNHLY, CDR2 FYNNEI. Losses at the gene ends were 3 bases for V and 6 bases for J; bases not matched to a gene: 5. The CDR3 has 14 residues.

The rearrangement joins TRBV7-2 to TRBJ2-3; D is ambiguous. This CDR3 is 13 amino acids long. The germline V gene encodes CDR1 SGHTA and CDR2 FQGNSA. Trimming took 3 bases from V and 4 from J, leaving 8 bases between them. For the CDR3, the DNA is TGTGCCAGCAGCTTTACGGGTCCAGATACGCAGTATTTT. Amino acid sequence: CASSFTGPDTQYF. Full variable domain (outside the CDR3, taken from reference TRBV7-2 and TRBJ2-3): GAGVSQSPSNKVTEKGKDVELRCDPISGHTALYWYRQSLGQGLEFLIYFQGNSAPDKSGLPSDRFSAERTGGSVSTLTIQRTQQEDSAVYLCASSFTGPDTQYFGPGTRLTVL.

The count of this clonotype is one. The V call is TRBV12-3 or TRBV12-4, the J call TRBJ2-7; 8 bases fit TRBD1. Trimming cost V 6 bases and J 6 bases; bases outside gene matches: 10. The CDR3 is 14 residues long. The CDR3 DNA follows: TGTGCCAGCAGCGTAGCGTGGCAGGGGGCCGAGCAGTACTTC. It codes for CASSVAWQGAEQYF.

V and J are TRBV6-2 or TRBV6-3 and TRBJ2-1, with a possible D match to TRBD2 (5 bases). Germline V lookup: CDR1 MNHEY, CDR2 SVGEGT. V was clipped by 2 bases and J by 9 bases, with 17 bases between them. CDR3 size: 15 residues. CDR3 bases: TGTGCCAGCAGTTACCTGGGTGGCGGCAGCGGTGAGCAGTTCTTC. It codes for CASSYLGGGSGEQFF.

Only a few counts were recorded for this clonotype. The rearrangement joins TRBV6-5 to TRBJ2-2; TRBD1 matches at 7 bases. This CDR3 contains 14 residues. V lost 5 bases to trimming and J lost 3 bases; unmatched junction nucleotides: 3. Germline CDR1 reads MNHEY; CDR2 reads SVGAGI. The DNA for the CDR3 is TGTGCCAGCAGTGACAGGGCGGACACCGGGGAGCTGTTTTTT. Protein sequence: CASSDRADTGELFF.

This clonotype was seen only a few times. The chain joins TRBV12-3 or TRBV12-4 to TRBJ2-1; no clear D. With 3 bases removed from V and 10 bases from J, the gap between germline ends came to 10 bases. The CDR3 is made up of 12 amino acids. CDR3 region: CASSLALREQFF. The CDR3 nucleotides read TGTGCCAGCAGTTTGGCCCTTAGAGAGCAGTTCTTC.

The V gene is TRBV13, the J gene TRBJ2-7; 8 bases map to TRBD1. Germline CDR1 is PRHDT and CDR2 is FYEKMQ (reference sequence). The CDR3 runs to 17 residues. V dropped 2 bases and J dropped 0; count of bases not matched to a gene: 9. CDR3 sequence (DNA): TGTGCCAGCAGCTTAAACAGGGGGAGGCCTAGCTCCTACGAGCAGTACTTC. Protein sequence: CASSLNRGRPSSYEQYF.

This chain uses TRBV7-2 with TRBJ2-1, with 7 bases fitting TRBD2. The V gene end was trimmed by 1 base and the J gene end by 3 bases; junction bases not matched to a gene: 3. There are 15 residues in the CDR3. Germline-derived CDR1 and CDR2 are SGHTA and FQGNSA. The CDR3 loop reads CASSLVRGSYNEQFF. CDR3 nucleotide sequence: TGTGCCAGCAGCTTAGTGCGGGGGAGCTACAATGAGCAGTTCTTC. The variable domain in full, completed from reference TRBV7-2 and TRBJ2-1, reads GAGVSQSPSNKVTEKGKDVELRCDPISGHTALYWYRQSLGQGLEFLIYFQGNSAPDKSGLPSDRFSAERTGGSVSTLTIQRTQQEDSAVYLCASSLVRGSYNEQFFGPGTRLTVL.

This clonotype was counted a few times. The chain links TRBV2 to TRBJ1-5, with D hard to call. Trimming removed 6 bases from V and 6 bases from J, with 18 bases in between. The CDR3 runs to 15 residues. Germline loops: CDR1 SNHLY, CDR2 FYNNEI. The CDR3 loop is CASRPGSVRSQPQHF. The DNA for the CDR3 is TGTGCCAGCAGGCCCGGATCTGTAAGGAGTCAGCCCCAGCATTTT.

This chain connects TRBV3-1 to TRBJ2-4, with D possibly TRBD2 on 6 matching bases. Germline V lookup: CDR1 LGHDT, CDR2 YNNKEL (reference sequence). V was pared by 0 bases and J by 3 bases, with 15 bases between. The CDR3 sequence is 17 residues long. Written as DNA, the CDR3 is TGTGCCAGCAGCCAAGATCCGGCGGGGAACGTCAAAAACATTCAGTACTTC. Its protein product is CASSQDPAGNVKNIQYF. Using reference TRBV3-1 and TRBJ2-4 for the parts outside the CDR3, the full variable domain is DTAVSQTPKYLVTQMGNDKSIKCEQNLGHDTMYWYKQDSKKFLKIMFSYNNKELIINETVPNRFSPKSPDKAHLNLHINSLELGDSAVYFCASSQDPAGNVKNIQYFGAGTRLSVL.

This clonotype was counted a few times. V is TRBV19 and J is TRBJ2-5, with TRBD2 identical over 8 bases. Losses at the gene ends were 6 bases for V and 1 base for J; bases not matched to a gene: 7. The CDR3 covers 15 residues. Germline-derived CDR1 and CDR2 are LNHDA and SQIVND (reference sequence). CDR3 sequence reads: CASRGPTSGQETQYF. The CDR3 bases are TGTGCCAGTAGAGGCCCTACTAGCGGCCAAGAGACCCAGTACTTC.

This clonotype was seen more than once but under ten times. J is TRBJ2-7 and V is TRBV11-3; the D gene could be TRBD1 or TRBD2 (6 bases each). Between the trimmed V and J ends, which lost 5 bases and 3 bases, there was a span of 20 bases. Germline loops: CDR1 SGHNT, CDR2 YENEEA. The CDR3 totals 16 residues. The CDR3 here is CASSQGGDKGSYEQYF. As DNA, the CDR3 is TGTGCCAGCAGCCAGGGCGGGGACAAAGGGAGCTACGAGCAGTACTTC. Variable domain in full (rest from reference TRBV11-3 and TRBJ2-7): EAGVVQSPRYKIIEKKQPVAFWCNPISGHNTLYWYLQNLGQGPELLIRYENEEAVDDSQLPKDRFSAERLKGVDSTLKIQPAELGDSAVYLCASSQGGDKGSYEQYFGPGTRLTVT.

This clonotype was seen a few times. The chain combines TRBV7-2 with TRBJ2-2; 13 bases agree with TRBD2. The CDR3 is made up of 16 amino acids. From germline, CDR1 is SGHTA and CDR2 FQGNSA. The V segment lost 4 bases and the J segment 6 bases; nucleotides outside the gene matches: 5. CDR3 in DNA: TGTGCCAGCAGCTCTCGGACTAGCGGGGGATCCGGGGAGCTGTTTTTT. It yields the protein CASSSRTSGGSGELFF. Full variable domain (outside the CDR3, taken from reference TRBV7-2 and TRBJ2-2): GAGVSQSPSNKVTEKGKDVELRCDPISGHTALYWYRQSLGQGLEFLIYFQGNSAPDKSGLPSDRFSAERTGGSVSTLTIQRTQQEDSAVYLCASSSRTSGGSGELFFGEGSRLTVL.

In this sample, this clonotype turned up a few times. The rearrangement links TRBV7-8 to TRBJ2-5; the match to TRBD2 covers 13 bases. Germline loops: CDR1 SGHVS, CDR2 FQNEAQ. The CDR3 is 16 amino acids. The ends lost 5 bases at V and 2 bases at J; junction bases unmatched: 5. The CDR3 reads CASSQGLAGPQETQYF. As DNA, the CDR3 is TGTGCCAGCAGCCAGGGACTAGCGGGGCCTCAAGAGACCCAGTACTTC.

V gene TRBV7-6 combines with J gene TRBJ1-2; no clear D. The CDR3 runs 16 residues. V dropped 1 base and J dropped 4 bases, with 16 bases sitting between them. CDR1 SGHVS and CDR2 FNYEAQ come from the germline V gene. DNA of the CDR3: TGTGCCAGCAGCTTAGTGGCAGGAGATATGATCTATGGCTACACCTTC. Its translation: CASSLVAGDMIYGYTF.

In its sample, this clonotype was seen a few times. This chain joins TRBV30 and TRBJ2-7; 7 bases agree with TRBD1. From germline, CDR1 is GTSNPN and CDR2 SVGIG (reference sequence). The CDR3 is made up of 16 amino acids. The V gene end was trimmed by 2 bases and the J gene end by 3 bases; junction bases not matched to a gene: 13. The CDR3 spells CAWSPGTVLYYYEQYF. DNA of the CDR3: TGTGCCTGGAGTCCGGGGACAGTTCTCTATTACTACGAGCAGTACTTC.

This clonotype turned up a few times. V and J are TRBV20-1 and TRBJ2-1; the match to TRBD2 covers 9 bases. This CDR3 region has 18 residues. Unmatched junction bases numbered 14, after V lost 0 bases and J lost 5 bases. Germline V CDR1 and CDR2: DFQATT, SNEGSKA (reference sequence). The CDR3 here is CSARDSASGTALDNEQFF. The CDR3, as DNA: TGCAGTGCTAGAGATTCAGCTAGCGGGACGGCTTTAGACAATGAGCAGTTCTTC.

The chain employs TRBV5-1 and TRBJ2-5; TRBD2 agrees at 7 bases. The J segment lost 5 bases and the V segment lost 0 bases, leaving 4 bases of the junction unmatched. Germline values: CDR1 SGHRS, CDR2 YFSETQ. There are 14 residues in the CDR3. The CDR3 DNA sequence: TGCGCCAGCAGCTTGGGAAGCGGGAAGGAGACCCAGTACTTC. This codes for CASSLGSGKETQYF.

In its sample, this clonotype was seen a few times. The chain combines TRBV10-3 with TRBJ2-7, with 12 bases that match TRBD2. Germline V gives CDR1 ENHRY, CDR2 SYGVKD. Trimming removed 5 bases from V and 5 bases from J; junction bases left unmatched: 4. This CDR3 contains 14 residues. CDR3 sequence reads: CAISPGTSGHEQYF. CDR3 coding DNA: TGTGCCATCAGTCCCGGGACTAGCGGGCACGAGCAGTACTTC.

The V gene is TRBV7-9, the J gene TRBJ2-7; no reliable D call. V was trimmed by 2 bases and J by 1 base, leaving 9 bases between them. This CDR3 contains 14 residues. CDR1 SEHNR and CDR2 FQNEAQ come from the germline V gene (reference sequence). CDR3: CASSLSAKSYEQYF. CDR3 coding DNA: TGTGCCAGCAGCTTAAGCGCGAAGTCCTACGAGCAGTACTTC. The entire variable domain, with the rest obtained from reference TRBV7-9 and TRBJ2-7, is as follows: DTGVSQNPRHKITKRGQNVTFRCDPISEHNRLYWYRQTLGQGPEFLTYFQNEAQLEKSRLLSDRFSAERPKGSFSTLEIQRTEQGDSAMYLCASSLSAKSYEQYFGPGTRLTVT.

The gene calls are TRBV4-2 and TRBJ2-1; 10 nucleotides align to TRBD2. The CDR3 is 14 amino acids. The germline gives CDR1 LGHNA, CDR2 YNFKEQ. With V trimmed by 5 bases and J by 5 bases, 3 bases remained unmatched. In DNA form, the CDR3 reads TGTGCCAGCAGCTCTAGCGGGGGACACAATGAGCAGTTCTTC. Protein product: CASSSSGGHNEQFF.

This clonotype was detected many times. The chain joins TRBV27 to TRBJ2-5, with 7 bases identical to TRBD2. This CDR3 contains 15 residues. CDR1 MNHEY and CDR2 SMNVEV come from the germline V gene (reference sequence). Trimming removed 4 bases from V and 2 bases from J; junction bases left unmatched: 7. The CDR3 sequence is CASSSPAGAQETQYF. The CDR3 DNA is TGTGCCAGCAGTTCCCCGGCGGGAGCGCAAGAGACCCAGTACTTC.

The rearrangement uses TRBV29-1 and TRBJ1-1, with D uncertain. Germline V gives CDR1 SQVTM, CDR2 ANQGSEA. The CDR3 consists of 11 residues. V was shortened by 5 bases and J by 7 bases, with 11 bases between the two germline ends. The CDR3 spells CSVHRAIEAFF. The CDR3 DNA reads as TGCAGCGTTCACAGAGCAATTGAAGCTTTCTTT.

The chain is built from TRBV20-1 and TRBJ2-3; D may be TRBD2 (5 bases). Deletions cut 3 bases from V and 1 base from J, with 8 bases between. CDR1 and CDR2 from the germline V gene are DFQATT and SNEGSKA (reference sequence). CDR3 length: 13 residues. CDR3 bases: TGCAGTGCTAGCGGGAAAGGCACAGATACGCAGTATTTT. This codes for CSASGKGTDTQYF.

Notes on this clonotype: A much larger clone is a single base away; this may be a read error. The CDR3 sequence is CVSTYTGELFF. The CDR3, as DNA: TGTGTCAGCACCTACACCGGGGAGCTGTTTTTT. This rearrangement joins TRBV12-3 or TRBV12-4 to TRBJ2-2; D uncertain. The CDR3 runs to 11 residues.

The rearrangement links TRBV11-3 to TRBJ2-5; D is possibly TRBD1 or TRBD2 (7 bases each). The germline CDR1 and CDR2 sequences are SGHNT and YENEEA. This CDR3 spans 14 amino acids. Trimming left V 5 bases short and J 2 bases short, with 12 bases between. The CDR3 DNA reads as TGTGCCAGCAGCCCAGGGGGGGATCAAGAGACCCAGTACTTC. This codes for CASSPGGDQETQYF.

This clonotype has a count of ten or more. This chain links TRBV19 with TRBJ2-7; a possible D gene is TRBD1 (5 bases). Germline V gives CDR1 LNHDA, CDR2 SQIVND (reference sequence). The CDR3 covers 16 residues. Between the trimmed V and J ends, which lost 3 bases and 6 bases, there was a span of 21 bases. DNA for the CDR3: TGTGCCAGTAGTATTACTGTGGGGCCGCCCTCGAGCGAGCAGTACTTC. Translation: CASSITVGPPSSEQYF.

This clonotype was counted at least ten times. The chain recombines TRBV5-6 with TRBJ2-1, with a weak D call TRBD2 (6 bases). The V gene's germline CDR1 is SGHDT and CDR2 YYEEEE. Trimming stripped 4 bases from V and 3 bases from J, with 14 bases between. The CDR3 is 15 residues long. In DNA, the CDR3 is TGTGCCAGCAGCGGAAGCGGGCGAAGCTACAATGAGCAGTTCTTC. Its protein product is CASSGSGRSYNEQFF.

This clonotype occurred a few times. The chain carries TRBV28 and TRBJ1-5; TRBD1 aligns across 7 bases. Germline lookup yields CDR1 MDHEN and CDR2 SYDVKM. The length of the CDR3 is 16 residues. The V gene end was trimmed by 7 bases and the J gene end by 3 bases; junction bases not matched to a gene: 12. The CDR3 reads CASTYPGQLINQPQHF. CDR3 bases: TGTGCCAGCACATACCCGGGACAGCTTATCAATCAGCCCCAGCATTTT.